These 15 T cell receptor beta chains originate from one sample sequenced in a study of T cell repertoires in cytomegalovirus infection. No antigen has been assigned to these receptors. TCRdb reprocessed the reads via MiXCR and lists one record per CDR3 protein. The table has about 360,000 distinct CDR3 sequences, about 35% seen once; the top ten hold roughly 13%. Material: cultured PBMCs, obtained from culture after CMV antigen stimulation. The receptor source for this set is a human donor in good health (CMV status not recorded). Some clones in this sample may be carry-over from other donors' samples.

The chain employs TRBV12-3 or TRBV12-4 and TRBJ1-4; possibly TRBD1 for D (5 bases). Trimming took 4 bases from V and 7 from J, leaving 19 bases between them. The CDR3 covers 16 residues. The CDR3 DNA follows: TGTGCCAGCAGTTCGGGTCGGGGGATCTTGGTTGAAAAACTGTTTTTT. This translates into CASSSGRGILVEKLFF.

The chain is built from TRBV12-3 or TRBV12-4 and TRBJ2-5, with 7 bases lining up with TRBD1. V dropped 6 bases and J dropped 4; count of bases not matched to a gene: 5. The CDR3 covers 13 residues. CDR3 bases: TGTGCCAGCAGCGACAGGGCGGGAGAGACCCAGTACTTC. It encodes CASSDRAGETQYF.

This clonotype was found a few times. The V and J genes are TRBV27 and TRBJ2-6, with 7 bases matching TRBD1. CDR1 and CDR2 from the germline V gene are MNHEY and SMNVEV (reference sequence). With V trimmed by 4 bases and J by 2 bases, 8 bases remained unmatched. This CDR3 comprises 17 residues. The CDR3 loop is CASSWRQTGPGANVLTF. The CDR3 bases are TGTGCCAGCAGTTGGAGACAGACAGGGCCTGGGGCCAACGTCCTGACTTTC. Using reference TRBV27 and TRBJ2-6 for the parts outside the CDR3, the full variable domain is EAQVTQNPRYLITVTGKKLTVTCSQNMNHEYMSWYRQDPGLGLRQIYYSMNVEVTDKGDVPEGYKVSRKEKRNFPLILESPSPNQTSLYFCASSWRQTGPGANVLTFGAGSRLTVL.

CDR3 sequence reads: CASSYRLAGGRSTDTQYF. The CDR3 nucleotides are TGTGCCAGCAGTTACCGGCTAGCGGGAGGGAGGAGCACAGATACGCAGTATTTT. The chain uses TRBV6-2 or TRBV6-3 and TRBJ2-3; 12 nucleotides line up with TRBD2. The V segment lost 2 bases and the J segment 0 bases; nucleotides outside the gene matches: 6. CDR3 length: 18 amino acids. CDR1 and CDR2 from the germline V gene are MNHEY and SVGEGT.

This clonotype was observed a handful of times. This chain links TRBV4-3 with TRBJ2-7; D is unresolved. The V gene's germline CDR1 is LGHNA and CDR2 YSLEER. Trimming pared 1 base from V and 0 bases from J, leaving 7 bases between. The CDR3 consists of 14 residues. CDR3: CASSQVSASYEQYF. The CDR3, as DNA: TGCGCCAGCAGCCAAGTGTCAGCCTCCTACGAGCAGTACTTC.

This chain joins TRBV7-8 and TRBJ2-7; 11 nucleotides align to TRBD2. From germline, CDR1 is SGHVS and CDR2 FQNEAQ. The CDR3 is made up of 16 amino acids. V was pared by 5 bases and J by 5 bases, with 11 bases of the junction left unmatched. The CDR3 loop reads CASSPTPLAGAHEQYF. The CDR3 DNA reads TGTGCCAGCAGCCCAACCCCACTAGCGGGAGCCCACGAGCAGTACTTC.

This sequence joins TRBV12-3 or TRBV12-4 and TRBJ2-1; D perhaps matches TRBD2 (5 bases). The CDR3 has 14 residues. V lost 7 bases, J lost 0 bases, and 10 bases lay in between. The CDR3 sequence is CASTLTTSYNEQFF. For the CDR3, the DNA is TGTGCCAGCACTTTGACTACCTCCTACAATGAGCAGTTCTTC.

This clonotype has just a few counts. The chain is built from TRBV7-6 and TRBJ2-7; TRBD2 matches at 9 bases. The V gene end was trimmed by 5 bases and the J gene end by 0 bases; junction bases not matched to a gene: 2. This CDR3 has 14 residues. CDR1 and CDR2 (germline): SGHVS, FNYEAQ. CDR3 nucleotides: TGTGCCAGCAGCGGTAGCGGGAGCTCCTACGAGCAGTACGTC. Protein: CASSGSGSSYEQYV.

A few counts support this clonotype. The chain has TRBV5-1 and TRBJ1-2; TRBD1 aligns across 7 bases. This CDR3 comprises 15 residues. CDR1 and CDR2 (germline): SGHRS, YFSETQ. With V trimmed by 0 bases and J by 3 bases, 5 bases remained unmatched. The CDR3 nucleotides read TGCGCCAGCAGCTTGGGAGTTCAGGGGGACTATGGCTACACCTTC. Its translation: CASSLGVQGDYGYTF.

V and J are TRBV6-1 and TRBJ2-7, with TRBD2 matching 9 bases. The CDR3 runs to 11 residues. In germline, CDR1 is MNHNS, CDR2 SASEGT. The V and J ends lost 10 bases and 4 bases, in that order; junction bases with no gene match: 2. Here the CDR3 reads CATSGRYEQYV. In DNA, the CDR3 is TGTGCCACCAGCGGGAGGTACGAGCAGTACGTC.

About this clonotype itself: The junction departs from the called germline gene at one end, perhaps through a read error. The V call is TRBV4-1, the J call TRBJ1-2; the D gene is possibly TRBD1 (6 bases). Looked up from germline, CDR1 is MGHRA and CDR2 is YSYEKL. The CDR3 covers 16 residues. CDR3 coding DNA: TGTGCCAGCAGCCAAGTCACGACAGGCGCATTCTATGGCTACACCTTC. Translated, it gives CASSQVTTGAFYGYTF.

This clonotype was recorded many times. This rearrangement joins TRBV7-2 to TRBJ2-5; D is unresolved. Germline V gene sequence: CDR1 SGHTA, CDR2 FQGNSA. Trimming took off 2 bases at V and 5 bases at J, with 18 bases between the two ends. The CDR3 loop spans 16 amino acids. Written as DNA, the CDR3 is TGTGCCAGCAGCTTATCCTGGCGGACGAAAGGGGAGACCCAGTACTTC. Protein: CASSLSWRTKGETQYF.

This clonotype showed up many times. This chain links TRBV12-3 or TRBV12-4 with TRBJ1-2; TRBD1 agrees at 7 bases. V was pared by 6 bases and J by 2 bases, with 9 bases of the junction left unmatched. CDR3 size: 15 residues. In DNA, the CDR3 is TGTGCCAGCAGCCAAACAGGGGTGCGCAACTATGGCTACACCTTC. The encoded protein is CASSQTGVRNYGYTF.

CDR3 sequence: CASSAVQHTGELFF. The CDR3 DNA follows: TGTGCCAGCAGCGCGGTCCAGCACACCGGGGAGCTGTTTTTT. The gene calls are TRBV7-9 and TRBJ2-2, with D uncertain. The CDR3 extends over 14 amino acids. V dropped 5 bases and J dropped 3 bases, with 10 bases sitting between them. CDR1 and CDR2 from the germline V gene are SEHNR and FQNEAQ (reference sequence).

The CDR3 spells CASSGHRYGGYTF. The DNA for the CDR3 is TGTGCCAGCAGCGGACACAGATACGGTGGCTACACCTTC. This chain joins TRBV28 and TRBJ1-2; perhaps TRBD1 as D (5 bases). V was pared by 6 bases and J by 7 bases, with 15 bases between. Germline lookup yields CDR1 MDHEN and CDR2 SYDVKM. This CDR3 region has 13 residues.